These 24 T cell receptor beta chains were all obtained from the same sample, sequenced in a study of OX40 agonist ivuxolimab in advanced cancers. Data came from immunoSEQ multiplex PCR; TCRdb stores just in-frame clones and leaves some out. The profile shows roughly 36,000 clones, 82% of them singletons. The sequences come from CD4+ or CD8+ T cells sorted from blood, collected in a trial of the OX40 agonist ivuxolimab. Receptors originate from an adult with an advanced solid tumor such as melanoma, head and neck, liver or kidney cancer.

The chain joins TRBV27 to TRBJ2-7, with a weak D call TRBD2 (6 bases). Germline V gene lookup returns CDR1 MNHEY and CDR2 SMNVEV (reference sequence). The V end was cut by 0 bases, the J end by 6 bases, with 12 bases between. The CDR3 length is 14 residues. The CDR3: CASSLSRLVAEQYF. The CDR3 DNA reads TGTGCCAGCAGTTTATCCCGACTAGTTGCCGAGCAGTACTTC.

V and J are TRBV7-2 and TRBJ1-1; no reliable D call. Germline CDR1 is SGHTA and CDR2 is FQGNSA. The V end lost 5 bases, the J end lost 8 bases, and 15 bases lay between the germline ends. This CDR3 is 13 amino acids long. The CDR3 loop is CASSPEAGEEAFF. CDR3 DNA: TGTGCCAGCAGCCCTGAGGCGGGAGAGGAAGCTTTCTTT. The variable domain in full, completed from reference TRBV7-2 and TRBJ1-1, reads GAGVSQSPSNKVTEKGKDVELRCDPISGHTALYWYRQSLGQGLEFLIYFQGNSAPDKSGLPSDRFSAERTGGSVSTLTIQRTQQEDSAVYLCASSPEAGEEAFFGQGTRLTVV.

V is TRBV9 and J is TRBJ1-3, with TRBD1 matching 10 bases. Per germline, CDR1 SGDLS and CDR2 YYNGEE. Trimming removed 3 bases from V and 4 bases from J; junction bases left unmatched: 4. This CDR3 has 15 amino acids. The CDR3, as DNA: TGTGCCAGCAGCGGGGGACAGGGGAAAGGAAACACCATATATTTT. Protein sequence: CASSGGQGKGNTIYF.

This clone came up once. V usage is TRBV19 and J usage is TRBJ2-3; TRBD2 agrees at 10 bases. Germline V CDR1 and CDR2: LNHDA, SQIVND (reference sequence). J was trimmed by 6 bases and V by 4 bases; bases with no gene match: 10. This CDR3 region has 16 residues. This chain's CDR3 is CASSSSLAGDGDTQYF. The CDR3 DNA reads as TGTGCCAGTAGTAGCTCTCTAGCGGGGGATGGGGATACGCAGTATTTT.

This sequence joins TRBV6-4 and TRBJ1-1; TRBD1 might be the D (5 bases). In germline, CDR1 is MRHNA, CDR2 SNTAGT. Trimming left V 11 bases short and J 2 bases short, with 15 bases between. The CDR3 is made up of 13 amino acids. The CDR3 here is CAAKTAYNTEAFF. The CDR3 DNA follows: TGTGCCGCCAAGACAGCGTACAACACTGAAGCTTTCTTT.

The CDR3 DNA is TGTGCCTGGACAAGCGGGGCTCCATACGAGCAGTACTTC. Translated: CAWTSGAPYEQYF. The V call is TRBV30, the J call TRBJ2-7; 7 bases are shared with TRBD2. V lost 4 bases and J lost 4; bases outside the gene matches: 7. The CDR3 loop spans 13 amino acids. The germline gives CDR1 GTSNPN, CDR2 SVGIG (reference sequence).

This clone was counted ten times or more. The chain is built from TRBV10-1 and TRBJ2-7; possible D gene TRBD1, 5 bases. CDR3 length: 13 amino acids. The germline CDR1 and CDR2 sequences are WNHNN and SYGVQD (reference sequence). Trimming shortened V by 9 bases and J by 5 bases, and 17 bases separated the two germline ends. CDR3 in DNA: TGCGCCAGTCGGATAAGGAAAGGGGACGAGCAGTACTTC. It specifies CASRIRKGDEQYF.

The CDR3 nucleotides read TGTGCCAGCAGTTTGGAGCGTCAGCCCCAGCATTTT. Translation gives CASSLERQPQHF. This chain connects TRBV28 to TRBJ1-5; no clear D gene. CDR3 length: 12 residues. Deletions cut 3 bases from V and 6 bases from J, with 6 bases between. Germline V lookup: CDR1 MDHEN, CDR2 SYDVKM.

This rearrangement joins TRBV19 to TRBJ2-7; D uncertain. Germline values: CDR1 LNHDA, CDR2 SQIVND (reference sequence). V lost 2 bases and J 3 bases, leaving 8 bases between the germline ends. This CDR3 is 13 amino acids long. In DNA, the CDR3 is TGTGCCAGTAGTATATCGGCAAACTACGAGCAGTACTTC. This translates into CASSISANYEQYF.

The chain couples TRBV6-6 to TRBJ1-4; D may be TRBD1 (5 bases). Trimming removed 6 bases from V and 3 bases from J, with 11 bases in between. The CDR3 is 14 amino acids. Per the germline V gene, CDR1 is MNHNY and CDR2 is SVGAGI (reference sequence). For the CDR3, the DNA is TGTGCCAGCAGAGGGACGGTAGCTAATGAAAAACTGTTTTTT. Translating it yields CASRGTVANEKLFF.

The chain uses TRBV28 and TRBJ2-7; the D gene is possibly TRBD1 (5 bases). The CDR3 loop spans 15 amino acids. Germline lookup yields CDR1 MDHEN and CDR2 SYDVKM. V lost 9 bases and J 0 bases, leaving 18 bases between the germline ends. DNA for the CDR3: TGTGCCAGTCCCCCCCCAGGGCAATACTCCTACGAGCAGTACTTC. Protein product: CASPPPGQYSYEQYF.

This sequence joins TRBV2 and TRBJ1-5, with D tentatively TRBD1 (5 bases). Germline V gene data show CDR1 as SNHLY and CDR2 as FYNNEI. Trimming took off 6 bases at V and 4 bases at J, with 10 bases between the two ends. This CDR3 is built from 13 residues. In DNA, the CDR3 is TGTGCCAGCAGCAGGGACCCAAATCAGCCCCAGCATTTT. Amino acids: CASSRDPNQPQHF.

The CDR3 here is CASSLGQDLTDTQYF. CDR3 nucleotides: TGCGCCAGCAGCTTGGGTCAGGATCTAACAGATACGCAGTATTTT. The chain links TRBV5-1 to TRBJ2-3; D call uncertain. This CDR3 is 15 amino acids long. Germline CDR1 is SGHRS and CDR2 is YFSETQ. Trimming stripped 0 bases from V and 3 bases from J, with 11 bases between.

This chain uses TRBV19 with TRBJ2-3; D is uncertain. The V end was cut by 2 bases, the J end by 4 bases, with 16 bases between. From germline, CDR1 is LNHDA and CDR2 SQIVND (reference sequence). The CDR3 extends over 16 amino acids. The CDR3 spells CASSIRSGVGSDTQYF. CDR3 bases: TGTGCCAGTAGTATAAGGAGTGGAGTAGGTTCAGATACGCAGTATTTT.

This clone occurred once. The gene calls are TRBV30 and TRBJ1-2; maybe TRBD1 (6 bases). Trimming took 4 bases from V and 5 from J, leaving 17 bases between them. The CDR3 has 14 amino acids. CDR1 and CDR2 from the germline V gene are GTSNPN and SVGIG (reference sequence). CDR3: CAWTRDTFWYGYTF. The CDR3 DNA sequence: TGTGCCTGGACGCGGGACACCTTTTGGTATGGCTACACCTTC.

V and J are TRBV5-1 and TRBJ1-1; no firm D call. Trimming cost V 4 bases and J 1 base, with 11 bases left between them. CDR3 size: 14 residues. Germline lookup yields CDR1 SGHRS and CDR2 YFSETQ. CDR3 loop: CASSPGPSNTEAFF. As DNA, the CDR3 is TGCGCCAGCAGCCCCGGACCGTCGAACACTGAAGCTTTCTTT.

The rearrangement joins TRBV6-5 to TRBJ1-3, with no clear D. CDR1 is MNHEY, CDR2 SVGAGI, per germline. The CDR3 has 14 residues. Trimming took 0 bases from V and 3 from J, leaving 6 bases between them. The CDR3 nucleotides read TGTGCCAGCAGTTACTCAGGGAGTGGAAACACCATATATTTT. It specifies CASSYSGSGNTIYF.

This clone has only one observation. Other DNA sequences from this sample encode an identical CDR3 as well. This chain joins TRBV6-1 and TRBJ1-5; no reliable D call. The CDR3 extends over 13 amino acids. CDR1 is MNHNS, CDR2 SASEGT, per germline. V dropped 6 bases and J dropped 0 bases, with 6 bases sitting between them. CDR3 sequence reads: CASRANSNQPQHF. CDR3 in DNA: TGTGCCAGCAGGGCGAATAGCAATCAGCCCCAGCATTTT.

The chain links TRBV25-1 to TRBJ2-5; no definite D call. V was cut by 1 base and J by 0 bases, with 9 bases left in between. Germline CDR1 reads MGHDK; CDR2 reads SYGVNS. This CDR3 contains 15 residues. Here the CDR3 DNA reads TGTGCCAGCAGTGAATCAACAGCGTACCAAGAGACCCAGTACTTC. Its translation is CASSESTAYQETQYF.

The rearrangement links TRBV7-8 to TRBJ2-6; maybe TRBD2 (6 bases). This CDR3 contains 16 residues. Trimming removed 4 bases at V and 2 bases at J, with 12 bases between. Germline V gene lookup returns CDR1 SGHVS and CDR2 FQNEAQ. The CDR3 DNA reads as TGTGCCAGCAGCTCAAACTCGGGGGCTGGGGCCAACGTCCTGACTTTC. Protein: CASSSNSGAGANVLTF.

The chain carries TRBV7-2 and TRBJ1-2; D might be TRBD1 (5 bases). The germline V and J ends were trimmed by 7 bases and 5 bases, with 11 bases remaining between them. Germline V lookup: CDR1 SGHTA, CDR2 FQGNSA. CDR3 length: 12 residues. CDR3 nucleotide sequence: TGTGCCAGCACCCCAAGGGGATATGGCTACACCTTC. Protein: CASTPRGYGYTF.

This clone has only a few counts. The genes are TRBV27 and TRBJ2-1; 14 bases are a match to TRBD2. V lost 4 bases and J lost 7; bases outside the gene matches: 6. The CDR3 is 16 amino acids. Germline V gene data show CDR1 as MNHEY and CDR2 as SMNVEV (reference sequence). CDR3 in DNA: TGTGCCAGCAGTTCTCGGACTAGCGGGAGGTCGAATGAGCAGTTCTTC. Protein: CASSSRTSGRSNEQFF.

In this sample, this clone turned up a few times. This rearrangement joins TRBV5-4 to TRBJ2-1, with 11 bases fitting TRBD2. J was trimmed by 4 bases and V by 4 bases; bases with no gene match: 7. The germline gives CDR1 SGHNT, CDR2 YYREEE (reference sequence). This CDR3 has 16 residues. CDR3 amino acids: CASSPGLAVFYNEQFF. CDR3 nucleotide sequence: TGTGCCAGCAGCCCGGGACTAGCGGTCTTTTACAATGAGCAGTTCTTC.

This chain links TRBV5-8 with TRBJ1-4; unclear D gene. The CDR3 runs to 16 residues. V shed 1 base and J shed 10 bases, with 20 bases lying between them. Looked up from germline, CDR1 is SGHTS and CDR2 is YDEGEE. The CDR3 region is CASSLHLWKAEGKLFF. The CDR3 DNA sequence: TGTGCCAGCAGCTTGCATTTATGGAAGGCCGAGGGAAAACTGTTTTTT.